These 13 T cell receptor beta chains were all obtained from the same sample, sequenced in a study of T cell clones after liver transplantation. Profiled with immunoSEQ multiplex PCR; TCRdb holds only in-frame clones, not every one. In the table there are more than 95,000 clones, roughly four fifths of which are singletons. This specimen consisted of CD4+ T cells from blood, obtained approximately 50 months after liver transplant. The receptors originated from a human patient who received a liver transplant. T cells may partly derive from the graft donor.

The V and J genes are TRBV7-6 and TRBJ1-1; the D gene is possibly TRBD1 (5 bases). Trimming cost V 5 bases and J 1 base, with 14 bases left between them. Per germline, CDR1 SGHVS and CDR2 FNYEAQ. The CDR3 loop spans 15 amino acids. As DNA, the CDR3 is TGTGCCAGCAGCCTACGGGCTGGGGGGAACACTGAAGCTTTCTTT. This sequence encodes CASSLRAGGNTEAFF.

The V and J genes are TRBV7-2 and TRBJ1-2, with D maybe TRBD1 (5 bases). Trimming cost V 5 bases and J 4 bases, with 17 bases left between them. This CDR3 region has 15 residues. Looked up from germline, CDR1 is SGHTA and CDR2 is FQGNSA. CDR3: CASSPRSGDSYGYTF. DNA for the CDR3: TGTGCCAGCAGCCCGCGGTCGGGGGATTCCTATGGCTACACCTTC.

The V gene is TRBV5-1, the J gene TRBJ1-1; 7 positions match TRBD1. The CDR3 runs to 16 residues. V gave up 4 bases and J gave up 3 bases; unmatched junction bases: 12. CDR1 and CDR2 from the germline V gene are SGHRS and YFSETQ. The CDR3 is CASSIQVGGLDTEAFF. The CDR3 DNA is TGCGCCAGCAGCATCCAGGTAGGGGGCTTAGACACTGAAGCTTTCTTT.

V is TRBV7-3 and J is TRBJ1-5; tentative D call: TRBD1 (5 bases). The CDR3 loop spans 13 amino acids. CDR1 is SGHTA, CDR2 FQGTGA, per germline. V lost 5 bases, J lost 5 bases, and 10 bases lay in between. The CDR3 reads CASSLRGDQPQHF. CDR3 sequence (DNA): TGTGCCAGCAGCCTCAGAGGGGATCAGCCCCAGCATTTT.

This chain joins TRBV7-9 and TRBJ1-2, with 10 bases that match TRBD1. V gave up 5 bases and J gave up 7 bases; unmatched junction bases: 10. Germline V gene data show CDR1 as SEHNR and CDR2 as FQNEAQ (reference sequence). This CDR3 has 15 amino acids. CDR3 protein: CASSPSSRDRGGYTF. Here the CDR3 DNA reads TGTGCCAGCAGCCCCTCCTCCCGGGACAGGGGTGGCTACACCTTC.

This chain connects TRBV5-1 to TRBJ1-4, with D unresolved. This CDR3 is 15 amino acids long. The ends were cut back, 6 bases at V and 0 bases at J, with 12 bases in the middle. Per germline, CDR1 SGHRS and CDR2 YFSETQ. The CDR3 sequence is CASKETAATNEKLFF. The CDR3 DNA is TGCGCCAGCAAGGAAACAGCCGCAACTAATGAAAAACTGTTTTTT.

The chain couples TRBV6-1 to TRBJ1-1, with TRBD1 identical over 9 bases. From germline, CDR1 is MNHNS and CDR2 SASEGT. The CDR3 is 14 amino acids. V gave up 8 bases and J gave up 3 bases; unmatched junction bases: 7. This CDR3 reads CASPRDRADTEAFF. CDR3 sequence (DNA): TGTGCCAGCCCCCGGGACAGGGCGGACACTGAAGCTTTCTTT.

The chain has TRBV18 and TRBJ1-1; no firm D call. Germline CDR1 and CDR2: KGHSH and LQKENI. The CDR3 sequence is 13 residues long. The V end lost 4 bases, the J end lost 1 base, and 7 bases lay between the germline ends. The CDR3 region has the DNA TGTGCCAGCTCACAGGGAGGGAACACTGAAGCTTTCTTT. Translated, it gives CASSQGGNTEAFF. The entire variable domain, with the rest obtained from reference TRBV18 and TRBJ1-1, is as follows: NAGVMQNPRHLVRRRGQEARLRCSPMKGHSHVYWYRQLPEEGLKFMVYLQKENIIDESGMPKERFSAEFPKEGPSILRIQQVVRGDSAAYFCASSQGGNTEAFFGQGTRLTVV.

J is TRBJ2-4 and V is TRBV10-3; D remains ambiguous. This CDR3 is 15 amino acids long. V was clipped by 0 bases and J by 0 bases, with 6 bases between them. Looked up from germline, CDR1 is ENHRY and CDR2 is SYGVKD. The CDR3 DNA reads as TGTGCCATCAGTGAGTCCCAGGTAGCCAAAAACATTCAGTACTTC. Its translation: CAISESQVAKNIQYF.

As DNA, the CDR3 is TGTGCCAGCAGCTTACCAGGAGATACGCAGTATTTT. Residues: CASSLPGDTQYF. The chain couples TRBV7-3 to TRBJ2-3; D unclear. V was shortened by 2 bases and J by 5 bases, with 5 bases between the two germline ends. Germline lookup yields CDR1 SGHTA and CDR2 FQGTGA. This CDR3 is built from 12 residues.

This rearrangement joins TRBV13 to TRBJ2-1; D perhaps matches TRBD2 (6 bases). Trimming stripped 5 bases from V and 1 base from J, with 18 bases between. The CDR3 loop spans 17 amino acids. CDR1 PRHDT and CDR2 FYEKMQ come from the germline V gene (reference sequence). This CDR3 is CASSPNPPGTSYNEQFF. The CDR3, as DNA: TGTGCCAGCAGCCCCAACCCTCCCGGGACTTCCTACAATGAGCAGTTCTTC.

The gene calls are TRBV6-1 and TRBJ1-2, with D hard to call. Germline assignment: CDR1 MNHNS and CDR2 SASEGT. V lost 2 bases to trimming and J lost 5 bases, with 9 bases between them. The CDR3 sequence is 13 residues long. The CDR3: CASSERQAYGYTF. The CDR3 bases are TGTGCCAGCAGTGAAAGGCAGGCATATGGCTACACCTTC.

This clone was found a few times. The chain couples TRBV19 to TRBJ2-1; TRBD1 matches at 10 bases. This CDR3 comprises 15 residues. J gave up 6 bases and V 4 bases, and 6 bases lay outside the gene matches. Germline assignment: CDR1 LNHDA and CDR2 SQIVND (reference sequence). The DNA for the CDR3 is TGTGCCAGTAGTAACTCCGGGACAGGGGTCAATGAGCAGTTCTTC. As protein: CASSNSGTGVNEQFF.